This TCR beta chain was captured by sequencing in a study of memory CD4+ T cells and cytomegalovirus serostatus. General observations from the study: Of around 160 reported CMV TCRbeta sequences, about 67 were found in memory CD4+ repertoires.

Profiling relied on immunoSEQ multiplex PCR, and the TCRdb table lists in-frame clones only, not all of them. Altogether tens of thousands of clones are present, 77% being singletons, with the ten largest covering about 1%. About this clone: Antigen: not known.

Single viable CD3+CD4+CD8-CD45RO+ cells were sorted as the memory CD4+ T cells. Positive selection with CD4 microbeads enriched total CD4+ T cells. The receptor comes from an adult in good health and CMV-seronegative. Material: memory CD4+ T cells from blood.

The DNA of the CDR3 is TGTGCCAGCAGTGAAAGGTCGGGGAATCAGCCCCAGCATTTT. As protein: CASSERSGNQPQHF. This chain joins TRBV2 and TRBJ1-5, with unresolved D. This CDR3 contains 14 residues. The germline V gene has CDR1 SNHLY and CDR2 FYNNEI. Trimming removed 2 bases from V and 4 bases from J, with 9 bases in between.